This TCR beta chain was sequenced during a study of T cell repertoires in ileal Crohn's disease. Looking at the study overall: At surgery, less than 45% of patients smoked, with median disease duration about 7.9 years.

This CDR3 is built from 17 residues. Trimming removed 2 bases at V and 5 bases at J, with 19 bases between. Germline CDR1 is SGHAT and CDR2 is FQNNGV. Data came from immunoSEQ multiplex PCR; TCRdb stores just in-frame clones and leaves some out. The data hold about 15,000 clones, with about three quarters observed a single time. Time point given: neoterminal ileum biopsy at postoperative endoscopy, about 6 months after surgery. The sequencing input was ileal tissue. V and J are TRBV11-2 and TRBJ2-1, with D possibly being TRBD1 or TRBD2 (5 bases each). This sequence was found in an adult with Crohn's disease. CDR3 loop: CASSLHSPGRPNNEQFF. The CDR3 nucleotides read TGTGCCAGCAGCTTACATAGCCCGGGACGACCGAACAATGAGCAGTTCTTC.